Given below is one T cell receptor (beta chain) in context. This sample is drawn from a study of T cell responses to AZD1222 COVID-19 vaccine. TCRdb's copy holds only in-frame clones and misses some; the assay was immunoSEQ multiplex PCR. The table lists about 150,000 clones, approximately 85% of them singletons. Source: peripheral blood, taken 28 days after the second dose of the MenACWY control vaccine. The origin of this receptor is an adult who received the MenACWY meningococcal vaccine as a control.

In nucleotides, the CDR3 is TGTGCCAGCAGCTTGCCCACCGGGACGGCTTATGGCTACACCTTC. Protein sequence: CASSLPTGTAYGYTF. The genes are TRBV5-6 and TRBJ1-2, with a weak D call TRBD1 (5 bases). The CDR3 length is 15 residues. V was cut by 1 base and J by 5 bases, with 15 bases left in between. CDR1 is SGHDT, CDR2 YYEEEE, per germline.